The 14 T cell receptor beta chains below all came from one sample that was sequenced in a study of T-cell memory formation after mild COVID-19. From the 5' RACE reads, TCRdb called clonotypes with MiXCR, one entry per CDR3 protein. The repertoire consists of about 350,000 distinct CDR3 sequences, with roughly 13% occurring once and the leading ten covering about 20%. The sample taken for sequencing was PBMCs or a T cell subset sorted from them (not recorded which). The receptors were sampled from a man younger than 35 who had mild COVID-19 (a few samples of this study predate the infection). Cell type and time point are not known.

V usage is TRBV6-1 and J usage is TRBJ2-7; 10 positions match TRBD2. The germline V gene has CDR1 MNHNS and CDR2 SASEGT. The CDR3 runs to 15 residues. Unmatched junction bases numbered 11, after V lost 8 bases and J lost 4 bases. CDR3 DNA sequence: TGTGCCAGCGCAACCGGGACTAGCGACAGATACGAGCAGTACGTC. This translates into CASATGTSDRYEQYV.

This clonotype has at least ten counts. The V gene is TRBV6-2 or TRBV6-3, the J gene TRBJ1-2, with 8 bases fitting TRBD1. The germline V gene has CDR1 MNHEY and CDR2 SVGEGT. CDR3 length equals 14 residues. Trimming cost V 5 bases and J 3 bases; bases outside gene matches: 5. This CDR3 reads CASSIGDRYYGYTF. The CDR3 nucleotides read TGTGCCAGCAGTATCGGGGACAGGTACTATGGCTACACCTTC.

Details on this clonotype: The junction does not match germline at one end; this may be a read error. The V call is TRBV7-2, the J call TRBJ2-7, with D perhaps assigned TRBD1 or TRBD2 (5 bases each). This CDR3 is built from 12 residues. CDR1 and CDR2 from the germline V gene are SGHTA and FQGNSA. The DNA for the CDR3 is TGTGCCAGCAGCTTTAGTATGGGGGTAGTAATCTTC. Protein sequence: CASSFSMGVVIF.

This clonotype was observed a few times. CDR3 protein: CASSSDPPYEQYF. In nucleotides, the CDR3 is TGTGCCAGCAGTTCGGATCCCCCCTACGAGCAGTACTTC. The chain employs TRBV12-3 or TRBV12-4 and TRBJ2-7; D gene ambiguous. The CDR3 has 13 amino acids. Deletions cut 4 bases from V and 2 bases from J, with 9 bases between.

The rearrangement links TRBV4-2 to TRBJ2-5, with no clear D. V was shortened by 0 bases and J by 9 bases, with 17 bases between the two germline ends. In germline, CDR1 is LGHNA, CDR2 YNFKEQ. CDR3 size: 15 residues. CDR3 sequence (DNA): TGTGCCAGCAGCCAAGATCGGGCCAGGTCAACCCCCCAGTACTTC. This translates into CASSQDRARSTPQYF.

This clonotype was observed a handful of times. The chain's CDR3 is CASSLTGFASGANVLTF. CDR3 bases: TGTGCCAGCAGTCTGACAGGATTTGCCTCTGGGGCCAACGTCCTGACTTTC. The rearrangement joins TRBV28 to TRBJ2-6, with D possibly being TRBD1 (6 bases). Per germline, CDR1 MDHEN and CDR2 SYDVKM. Trimming removed 5 bases at V and 0 bases at J, with 14 bases between. The CDR3 is 17 residues long.

This clonotype occurred a few times. This chain joins TRBV12-3 or TRBV12-4 and TRBJ2-5, with TRBD2 matching 8 bases. This CDR3 has 13 residues. V lost 8 bases and J lost 8; bases outside the gene matches: 10. The CDR3 sequence is CASGRRGVGTQYF. CDR3 bases: TGTGCCAGCGGGAGGCGGGGGGTGGGAACCCAGTACTTC.

The genes are TRBV7-9 and TRBJ2-7; 7 bases are a match to TRBD1. The germline V gene encodes CDR1 SEHNR and CDR2 FQNEAQ (reference sequence). V lost 3 bases to trimming and J lost 7 bases; unmatched junction nucleotides: 12. CDR3 length: 15 residues. CDR3 loop: CASSLADRTLGEQYV. The CDR3, as DNA: TGTGCCAGCAGCTTGGCGGACAGGACCCTAGGGGAGCAGTACGTC.

This clonotype was detected only a few times. The rearrangement links TRBV4-3 to TRBJ1-4; D possibly corresponds to TRBD1 (5 bases). Germline CDR1 LGHNA, CDR2 YSLEER. The V gene lost 0 bases and the J gene lost 8 bases, with 13 bases spanning the gap. The CDR3 covers 15 residues. The CDR3 region is CASSQDRGNREKLFF. As DNA, the CDR3 is TGCGCCAGCAGCCAAGATCGGGGGAATCGCGAAAAACTGTTTTTT.

This clonotype has only a few counts. The rearrangement uses TRBV7-3 and TRBJ2-3; TRBD2 agrees at 9 bases. Germline V gene data show CDR1 as SGHTA and CDR2 as FQGTGA. V trimming: 1 base; J trimming: 0 bases; junction bases outside the gene matches: 5. The CDR3 is 17 residues long. The CDR3 DNA reads as TGTGCCAGCAGCTTAAGGGGAAGCGGGGGGAGCACAGATACGCAGTATTTT. Translation: CASSLRGSGGSTDTQYF.

This chain links TRBV29-1 with TRBJ1-2; 8 positions agree with TRBD1. CDR1 and CDR2 (germline): SQVTM, ANQGSEA. The CDR3 is made up of 12 amino acids. The ends lost 6 bases at V and 7 bases at J; junction bases unmatched: 7. The CDR3: CSVNQGAVGYTF. As DNA, the CDR3 is TGCAGCGTCAACCAGGGGGCTGTTGGCTACACCTTC.

This chain uses TRBV6-1 with TRBJ2-2; D is ambiguous. The V gene lost 3 bases and the J gene lost 1 base, with 15 bases spanning the gap. Germline CDR1 reads MNHNS; CDR2 reads SASEGT. CDR3 length: 17 amino acids. CDR3 region: CASSETPTPGNTGELFF. The CDR3 DNA sequence: TGTGCCAGCAGTGAGACCCCAACTCCGGGGAACACCGGGGAGCTGTTTTTT.

The chain couples TRBV7-6 to TRBJ2-1; D gene ambiguous. The V gene's germline CDR1 is SGHVS and CDR2 FNYEAQ. Between the trimmed V and J ends, which lost 3 bases and 8 bases, there was a span of 17 bases. This CDR3 contains 15 residues. CDR3 sequence (DNA): TGTGCCAGCAGCTTTCCCGCTGAGAGTTACGATGAGCAGTTCTTC. Its translation is CASSFPAESYDEQFF.

The gene calls are TRBV2 and TRBJ2-7, with 7 bases aligning to TRBD1. Germline-derived CDR1 and CDR2 are SNHLY and FYNNEI. The CDR3 runs 13 residues. J gave up 5 bases and V 5 bases, and 6 bases lay outside the gene matches. The CDR3 bases are TGTGCCAGCAGTTTCGACAGGGCAGACGAGCAGTACTTC. It translates to CASSFDRADEQYF.